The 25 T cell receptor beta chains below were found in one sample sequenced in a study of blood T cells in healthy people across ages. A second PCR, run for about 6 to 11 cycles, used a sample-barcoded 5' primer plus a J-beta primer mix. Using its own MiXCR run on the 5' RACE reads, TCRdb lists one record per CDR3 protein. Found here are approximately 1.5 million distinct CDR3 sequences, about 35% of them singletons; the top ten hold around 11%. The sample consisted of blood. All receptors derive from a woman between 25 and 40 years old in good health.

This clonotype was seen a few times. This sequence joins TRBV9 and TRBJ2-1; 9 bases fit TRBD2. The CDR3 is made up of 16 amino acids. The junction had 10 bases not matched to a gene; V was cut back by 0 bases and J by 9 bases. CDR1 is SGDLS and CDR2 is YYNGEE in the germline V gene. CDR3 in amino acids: CASSVGGGTSYSEQFF. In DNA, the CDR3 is TGTGCCAGCAGCGTAGGCGGTGGGACTAGCTACTCTGAGCAGTTCTTC.

CDR3 DNA sequence: TGTGCCAGCAGGTTTTCGGGTTTATTTGAGACCCAGTACTTC. Protein: CASRFSGLFETQYF. The V call is TRBV27, the J call TRBJ2-5, with D uncertain. CDR1 and CDR2 from the germline V gene are MNHEY and SMNVEV (reference sequence). There are 14 residues in the CDR3. With 6 bases removed from V and 5 bases from J, the gap between germline ends came to 16 bases.

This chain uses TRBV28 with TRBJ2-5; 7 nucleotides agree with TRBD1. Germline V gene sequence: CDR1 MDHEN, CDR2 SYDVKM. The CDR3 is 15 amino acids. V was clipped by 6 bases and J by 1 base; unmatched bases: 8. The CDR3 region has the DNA TGTGCCAGCAGGACGGCAGGGACAGCCCAAGAGACCCAGTACTTC. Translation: CASRTAGTAQETQYF.

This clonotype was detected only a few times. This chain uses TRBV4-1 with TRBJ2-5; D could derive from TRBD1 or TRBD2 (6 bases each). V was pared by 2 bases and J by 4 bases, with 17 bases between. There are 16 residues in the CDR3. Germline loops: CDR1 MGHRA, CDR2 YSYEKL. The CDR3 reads CASSQTGAFRVETQYF. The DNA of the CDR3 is TGCGCCAGCAGCCAAACGGGGGCGTTCAGGGTAGAGACCCAGTACTTC.

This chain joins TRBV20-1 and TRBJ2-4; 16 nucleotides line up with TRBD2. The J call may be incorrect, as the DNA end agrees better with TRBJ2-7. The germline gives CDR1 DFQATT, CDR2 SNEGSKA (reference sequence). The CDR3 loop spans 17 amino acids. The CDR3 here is CSARDSGTSGRAYEQYF. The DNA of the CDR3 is TGCAGTGCTAGAGATTCCGGGACTAGCGGGAGGGCCTACGAGCAGTACTTC.

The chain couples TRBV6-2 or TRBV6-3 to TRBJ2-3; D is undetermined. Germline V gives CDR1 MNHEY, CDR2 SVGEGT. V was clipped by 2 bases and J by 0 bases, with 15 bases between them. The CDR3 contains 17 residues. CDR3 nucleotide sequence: TGTGCCAGCAGTTACGAAGCGATCCGGCTAAGCACAGATACGCAGTATTTT. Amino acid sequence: CASSYEAIRLSTDTQYF.

For the CDR3, the DNA is TGTGCCAGCAGCGACCAAAAAATCGAAAGAAACATTCAGTACTTC. Residues: CASSDQKIERNIQYF. The rearrangement uses TRBV7-9 and TRBJ2-4, with D hard to call. The germline V and J ends were trimmed by 5 bases and 6 bases, with 17 bases remaining between them. From germline, CDR1 is SEHNR and CDR2 FQNEAQ (reference sequence). The CDR3 totals 15 residues.

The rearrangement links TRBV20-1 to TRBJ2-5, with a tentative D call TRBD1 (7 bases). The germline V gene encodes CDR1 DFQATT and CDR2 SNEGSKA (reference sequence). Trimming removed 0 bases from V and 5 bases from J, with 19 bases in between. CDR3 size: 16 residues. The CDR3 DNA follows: TGCAGTGCTAGAGATGCAGGGGGGTGGGTCCCGGAGACCCAGTACTTC. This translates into CSARDAGGWVPETQYF.

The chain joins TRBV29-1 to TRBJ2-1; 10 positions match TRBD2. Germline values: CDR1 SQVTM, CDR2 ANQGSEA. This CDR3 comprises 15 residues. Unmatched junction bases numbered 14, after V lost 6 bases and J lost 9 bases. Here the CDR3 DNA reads TGCAGCGTGAGGGGGTCTAGCGGGAGAGGAGGTGAGCAGTTCTTC. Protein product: CSVRGSSGRGGEQFF.

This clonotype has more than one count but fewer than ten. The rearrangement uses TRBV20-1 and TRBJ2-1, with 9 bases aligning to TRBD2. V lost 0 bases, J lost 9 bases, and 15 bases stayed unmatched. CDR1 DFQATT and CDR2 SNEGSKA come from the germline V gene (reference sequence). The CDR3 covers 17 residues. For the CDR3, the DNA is TGCAGTGCTAGAGATTACAATGGCGGGGGGGGATTCGGTGAGCAGTTCTTC. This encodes CSARDYNGGGGFGEQFF.

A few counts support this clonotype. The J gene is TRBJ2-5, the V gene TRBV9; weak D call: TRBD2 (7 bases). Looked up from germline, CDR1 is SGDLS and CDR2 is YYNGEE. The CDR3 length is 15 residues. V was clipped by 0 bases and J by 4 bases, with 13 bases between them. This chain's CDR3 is CASSVGWGGLETQYF. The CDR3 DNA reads TGTGCCAGCAGCGTAGGATGGGGGGGCTTAGAGACCCAGTACTTC.

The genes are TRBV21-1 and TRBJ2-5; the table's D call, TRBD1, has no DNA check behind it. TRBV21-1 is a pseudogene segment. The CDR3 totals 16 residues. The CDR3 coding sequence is TGTGCCAGCAGCAAATTGAGGGGGAGAAGTTTGGAGACCCAGTACTTC. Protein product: CASSKLRGRSLETQYF.

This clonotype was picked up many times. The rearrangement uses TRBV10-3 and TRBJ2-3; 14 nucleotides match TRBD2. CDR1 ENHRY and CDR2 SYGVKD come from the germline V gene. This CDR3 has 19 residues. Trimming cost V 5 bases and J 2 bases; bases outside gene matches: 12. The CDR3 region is CAISTHPGLAGADTDTQYF. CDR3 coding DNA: TGTGCCATCAGTACCCATCCGGGACTAGCGGGGGCTGACACAGATACGCAGTATTTT.

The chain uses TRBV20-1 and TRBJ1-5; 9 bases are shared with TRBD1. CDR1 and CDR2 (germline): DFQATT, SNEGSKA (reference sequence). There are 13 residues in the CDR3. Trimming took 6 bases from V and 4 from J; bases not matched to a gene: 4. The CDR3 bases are TGCAGTGCGCCCGGGACAGGGAATCAGCCCCAGCATTTT. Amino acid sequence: CSAPGTGNQPQHF.

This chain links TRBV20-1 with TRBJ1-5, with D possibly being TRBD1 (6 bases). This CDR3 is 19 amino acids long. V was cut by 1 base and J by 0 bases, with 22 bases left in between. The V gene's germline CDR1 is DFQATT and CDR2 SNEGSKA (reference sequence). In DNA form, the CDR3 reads TGCAGTGCTAGAGTTCCGAAGGGCGGGACACTCTATAGCAATCAGCCCCAGCATTTT. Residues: CSARVPKGGTLYSNQPQHF.

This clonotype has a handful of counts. The CDR3 region has the DNA TGTGCCAGCAGTATTCTAGCGGGAGGGGCCAACAATGAGCAGTTCTTC. This gives the protein CASSILAGGANNEQFF. The V and J genes are TRBV28 and TRBJ2-1; 12 bases are a match to TRBD2. CDR1 is MDHEN and CDR2 is SYDVKM in the germline V gene. The CDR3 is 16 amino acids. V was clipped by 5 bases and J by 5 bases; unmatched bases: 7. The whole variable domain, filled in from reference TRBV28 and TRBJ2-1, reads DVKVTQSSRYLVKRTGEKVFLECVQDMDHENMFWYRQDPGLGLRLIYFSYDVKMKEKGDIPEGYSVSREKKERFSLILESASTNQTSMYLCASSILAGGANNEQFFGPGTRLTVL.

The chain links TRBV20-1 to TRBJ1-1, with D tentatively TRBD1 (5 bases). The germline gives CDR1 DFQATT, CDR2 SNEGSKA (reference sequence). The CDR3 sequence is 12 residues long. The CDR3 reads CTTGPDNTEAFF. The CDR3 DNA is TGCACGACGGGGCCGGATAACACTGAAGCTTTCTTT.

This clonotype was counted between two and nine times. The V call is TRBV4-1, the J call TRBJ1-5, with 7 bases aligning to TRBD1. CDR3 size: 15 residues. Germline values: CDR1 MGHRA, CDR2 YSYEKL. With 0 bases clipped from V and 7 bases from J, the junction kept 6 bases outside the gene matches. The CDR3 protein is CASSQEGPGGQPQHF. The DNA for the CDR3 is TGCGCCAGCAGCCAAGAAGGGCCAGGGGGGCAGCCCCAGCATTTT.

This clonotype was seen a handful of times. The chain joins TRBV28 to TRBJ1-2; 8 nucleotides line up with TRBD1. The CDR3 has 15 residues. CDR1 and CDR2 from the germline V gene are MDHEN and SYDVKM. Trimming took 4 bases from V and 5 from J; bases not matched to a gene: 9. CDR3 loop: CASSSAGTGVYGYTF. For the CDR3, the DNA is TGTGCCAGCAGTTCCGCCGGGACAGGAGTATATGGCTACACCTTC.

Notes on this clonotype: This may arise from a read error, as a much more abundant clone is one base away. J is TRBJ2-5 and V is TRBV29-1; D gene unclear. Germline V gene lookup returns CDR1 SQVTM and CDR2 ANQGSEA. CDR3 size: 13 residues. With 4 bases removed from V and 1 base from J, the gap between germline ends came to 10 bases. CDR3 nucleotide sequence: TGCAGCGTTGGTGACGTATCCCAAGAGACCCAGTACTTC. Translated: CSVGDVSQETQYF.

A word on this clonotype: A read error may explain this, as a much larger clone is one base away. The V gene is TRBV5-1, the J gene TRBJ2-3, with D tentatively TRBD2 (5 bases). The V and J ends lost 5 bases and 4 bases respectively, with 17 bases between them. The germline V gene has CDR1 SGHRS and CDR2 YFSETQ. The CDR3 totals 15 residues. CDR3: CASRSEGLSADTQYF. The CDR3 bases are TGCGCCAGCAGGTCCGAGGGCCTTAGCGCAGATACGCAGTATTTT.

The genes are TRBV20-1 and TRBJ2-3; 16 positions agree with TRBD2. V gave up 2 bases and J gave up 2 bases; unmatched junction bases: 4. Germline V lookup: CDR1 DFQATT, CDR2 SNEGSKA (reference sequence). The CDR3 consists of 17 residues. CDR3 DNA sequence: TGCAGTGCTAGACCGGGACTAGCGGGAGGGAACACAGATACGCAGTATTTT. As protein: CSARPGLAGGNTDTQYF.

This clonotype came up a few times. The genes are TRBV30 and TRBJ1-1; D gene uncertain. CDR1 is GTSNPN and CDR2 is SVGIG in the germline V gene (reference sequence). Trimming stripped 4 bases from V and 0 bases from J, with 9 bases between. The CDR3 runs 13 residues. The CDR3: CAWTTEMNTEAFF. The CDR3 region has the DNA TGTGCCTGGACCACGGAAATGAACACTGAAGCTTTCTTT.

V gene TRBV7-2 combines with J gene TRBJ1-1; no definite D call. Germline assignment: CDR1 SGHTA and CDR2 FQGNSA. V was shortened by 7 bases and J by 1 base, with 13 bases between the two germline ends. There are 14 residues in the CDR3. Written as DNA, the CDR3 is TGTGCCAGCACCTCCGGACTCCCGAACACTGAAGCTTTCTTT. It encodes CASTSGLPNTEAFF.

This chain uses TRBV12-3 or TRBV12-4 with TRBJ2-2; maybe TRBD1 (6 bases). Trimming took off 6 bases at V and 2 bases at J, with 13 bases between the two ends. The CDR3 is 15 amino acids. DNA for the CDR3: TGTGCCAGCAGCTGGACAGTCACCAACACCGGGGAGCTGTTTTTT. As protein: CASSWTVTNTGELFF.